The 16 T cell receptor beta chains below all came from one sample that was sequenced in a study of T cell responses to AZD1222 COVID-19 vaccine. TCRdb's copy holds only in-frame clones and misses some; the assay was immunoSEQ multiplex PCR. The table has 150,000 or so clones, 90% seen once; the top ten hold about 4.3%. The specimen was peripheral blood, collected 28 days after the second dose of the MenACWY control vaccine. The source is an adult who received the MenACWY meningococcal vaccine as a control.

A single count supports this clone. V and J are TRBV12-3 or TRBV12-4 and TRBJ2-7; D is ambiguous. CDR3 length equals 11 residues. The V end was cut by 5 bases, the J end by 9 bases, with 11 bases between. The CDR3 is CASSDRGRQYF. Written as DNA, the CDR3 is TGTGCCAGCAGTGATCGAGGTCGGCAGTACTTC.

The chain recombines TRBV25-1 with TRBJ1-4; 7 bases line up with TRBD1. Germline V gene sequence: CDR1 MGHDK, CDR2 SYGVNS. The V and J ends lost 2 bases and 6 bases, in that order; junction bases with no gene match: 6. The length of the CDR3 is 15 residues. This chain's CDR3 is CASSEQQGWDEKLFF. Here the CDR3 DNA reads TGTGCCAGCAGTGAACAACAGGGGTGGGATGAAAAACTGTTTTTT.

V usage is TRBV7-9 and J usage is TRBJ2-3; 13 positions match TRBD2. There are 15 residues in the CDR3. V lost 4 bases and J lost 4; bases outside the gene matches: 2. Germline CDR1 SEHNR, CDR2 FQNEAQ (reference sequence). The CDR3 DNA follows: TGTGCCAGCAGCTGGGGACTAGCGGGATCAGATACGCAGTATTTT. It specifies CASSWGLAGSDTQYF.

This rearrangement joins TRBV7-9 to TRBJ1-5, with 8 bases matching TRBD1. The CDR3 contains 14 residues. Germline V gene lookup returns CDR1 SEHNR and CDR2 FQNEAQ (reference sequence). The V segment lost 3 bases and the J segment 5 bases; nucleotides outside the gene matches: 3. The CDR3 loop is CASSLTGEHQPQHF. The CDR3 nucleotides read TGTGCCAGCAGCTTGACAGGGGAACATCAGCCCCAGCATTTT.

This chain links TRBV7-2 with TRBJ2-1; tentatively, D is TRBD2 (6 bases). The germline CDR1 and CDR2 sequences are SGHTA and FQGNSA. V was pared by 5 bases and J by 7 bases, with 18 bases between. The CDR3 has 15 amino acids. The CDR3 coding sequence is TGTGCCAGCAGCGACGGGCGGGAACGATGGAATGAGCAGTTCTTC. Translated: CASSDGRERWNEQFF.

The genes are TRBV6-2 or TRBV6-3 and TRBJ2-7; D is unresolved. The CDR3 is made up of 17 amino acids. V was pared by 2 bases and J by 4 bases, with 21 bases between. Germline-derived CDR1 and CDR2 are MNHEY and SVGEGT. In DNA form, the CDR3 reads TGTGCCAGCAGTTACCCCGTAAAGGGAAAGGTTGAGTACGAGCAGTACTTC. It is translated as CASSYPVKGKVEYEQYF.

This clone appeared a single time. The chain combines TRBV19 with TRBJ1-6; no reliable D call. The CDR3 spans 12 residues. V lost 4 bases and J 6 bases, leaving 4 bases between the germline ends. In germline, CDR1 is LNHDA, CDR2 SQIVND (reference sequence). CDR3 loop: CASSTSNSPLHF. The DNA for the CDR3 is TGTGCCAGTAGTACGTCTAATTCACCCCTCCACTTT.

The V call is TRBV28, the J call TRBJ2-3, with a possible D match to TRBD2 (6 bases). Germline assignment: CDR1 MDHEN and CDR2 SYDVKM. CDR3 size: 16 residues. V lost 7 bases, J lost 2 bases, and 19 bases lay in between. CDR3 sequence (DNA): TGTGCCAGCACCAAATTAGCGGCCCCTTCCACAGATACGCAGTATTTT. It specifies CASTKLAAPSTDTQYF. Full variable domain (remainder filled in from reference TRBV28 and TRBJ2-3): DVKVTQSSRYLVKRTGEKVFLECVQDMDHENMFWYRQDPGLGLRLIYFSYDVKMKEKGDIPEGYSVSREKKERFSLILESASTNQTSMYLCASTKLAAPSTDTQYFGPGTRLTVL.

J is TRBJ1-2 and V is TRBV28; TRBD1 might be the D (5 bases). Germline assignment: CDR1 MDHEN and CDR2 SYDVKM. Trimming took 2 bases from V and 4 from J, leaving 11 bases between them. The CDR3 runs 14 residues. The CDR3 sequence: CASSLMPGSYGYTF. As DNA, the CDR3 is TGTGCCAGCAGTTTAATGCCAGGGTCCTATGGCTACACCTTC.

This chain joins TRBV20-1 and TRBJ2-7, with TRBD2 as a possible D gene (5 bases). The germline V gene encodes CDR1 DFQATT and CDR2 SNEGSKA (reference sequence). V lost 3 bases and J lost 5, with 14 bases in between. This CDR3 comprises 13 residues. The chain's CDR3 is CSASRLVGDEQYF. The CDR3 DNA follows: TGCAGTGCTAGTCGTCTAGTCGGGGACGAGCAGTACTTC.

The chain uses TRBV19 and TRBJ2-1; D gene uncertain. The CDR3 runs 15 residues. In germline, CDR1 is LNHDA, CDR2 SQIVND (reference sequence). V was cut by 6 bases and J by 5 bases, with 17 bases left in between. CDR3 DNA: TGTGCCAGTAGACCCTTAACAGAGGACGACAATGAGCAGTTCTTC. Translated, it gives CASRPLTEDDNEQFF.

The table lists this clone with a count of one. The V call is TRBV7-3, the J call TRBJ2-3, with 7 bases identical to TRBD2. The CDR3 covers 15 residues. V was clipped by 0 bases and J by 5 bases; unmatched bases: 5. CDR1 is SGHTA and CDR2 is FQGTGA in the germline V gene. The CDR3 sequence: CASSLTSGIGDTQYF. CDR3 DNA: TGTGCCAGCAGCTTAACAAGCGGGATCGGAGATACGCAGTATTTT. The full variable domain, in which reference TRBV7-3 and TRBJ2-3 provide the parts outside the CDR3, is GAGVSQTPSNKVTEKGKYVELRCDPISGHTALYWYRQSLGQGPEFLIYFQGTGAADDSGLPNDRFFAVRPEGSVSTLKIQRTERGDSAVYLCASSLTSGIGDTQYFGPGTRLTVL.

J is TRBJ1-1 and V is TRBV27; TRBD1 is a possible D gene (6 bases). The CDR3 has 13 amino acids. The germline gives CDR1 MNHEY, CDR2 SMNVEV (reference sequence). V shed 4 bases and J shed 4 bases, with 10 bases lying between them. In DNA form, the CDR3 reads TGTGCCAGCAGTTCGGACAGTATCACTGAAGCTTTCTTT. Encoded protein: CASSSDSITEAFF.

This chain connects TRBV19 to TRBJ1-3; 7 bases fit TRBD1. V shed 5 bases, J shed 4 bases, and the junction held 5 bases outside the gene matches. The CDR3 has 14 residues. The germline V gene has CDR1 LNHDA and CDR2 SQIVND (reference sequence). The CDR3 protein is CASSLGTEGNTIYF. The CDR3 DNA is TGTGCCAGTAGTCTTGGGACAGAGGGAAACACCATATATTTT.

This sequence joins TRBV24-1 and TRBJ1-5; D unclear. Per germline, CDR1 KGHDR and CDR2 SFDVKD. Trimming removed 3 bases at V and 4 bases at J, with 6 bases between. The CDR3 is 13 amino acids. As DNA, the CDR3 is TGTGCCACCAGTGATAGCCTAAATCAGCCCCAGCATTTT. Its translation is CATSDSLNQPQHF.

The V and J genes are TRBV28 and TRBJ1-5, with 7 positions matching TRBD1. CDR1 is MDHEN, CDR2 SYDVKM, per germline. V lost 10 bases to trimming and J lost 2 bases; unmatched junction nucleotides: 17. This CDR3 region has 17 residues. CDR3: CATVRHVQGIGNQPQHF. CDR3 DNA: TGTGCCACCGTTCGACATGTACAGGGGATCGGCAATCAGCCCCAGCATTTT. Using reference TRBV28 and TRBJ1-5 for the parts outside the CDR3, the full variable domain is DVKVTQSSRYLVKRTGEKVFLECVQDMDHENMFWYRQDPGLGLRLIYFSYDVKMKEKGDIPEGYSVSREKKERFSLILESASTNQTSMYLCATVRHVQGIGNQPQHFGDGTRLSIL.